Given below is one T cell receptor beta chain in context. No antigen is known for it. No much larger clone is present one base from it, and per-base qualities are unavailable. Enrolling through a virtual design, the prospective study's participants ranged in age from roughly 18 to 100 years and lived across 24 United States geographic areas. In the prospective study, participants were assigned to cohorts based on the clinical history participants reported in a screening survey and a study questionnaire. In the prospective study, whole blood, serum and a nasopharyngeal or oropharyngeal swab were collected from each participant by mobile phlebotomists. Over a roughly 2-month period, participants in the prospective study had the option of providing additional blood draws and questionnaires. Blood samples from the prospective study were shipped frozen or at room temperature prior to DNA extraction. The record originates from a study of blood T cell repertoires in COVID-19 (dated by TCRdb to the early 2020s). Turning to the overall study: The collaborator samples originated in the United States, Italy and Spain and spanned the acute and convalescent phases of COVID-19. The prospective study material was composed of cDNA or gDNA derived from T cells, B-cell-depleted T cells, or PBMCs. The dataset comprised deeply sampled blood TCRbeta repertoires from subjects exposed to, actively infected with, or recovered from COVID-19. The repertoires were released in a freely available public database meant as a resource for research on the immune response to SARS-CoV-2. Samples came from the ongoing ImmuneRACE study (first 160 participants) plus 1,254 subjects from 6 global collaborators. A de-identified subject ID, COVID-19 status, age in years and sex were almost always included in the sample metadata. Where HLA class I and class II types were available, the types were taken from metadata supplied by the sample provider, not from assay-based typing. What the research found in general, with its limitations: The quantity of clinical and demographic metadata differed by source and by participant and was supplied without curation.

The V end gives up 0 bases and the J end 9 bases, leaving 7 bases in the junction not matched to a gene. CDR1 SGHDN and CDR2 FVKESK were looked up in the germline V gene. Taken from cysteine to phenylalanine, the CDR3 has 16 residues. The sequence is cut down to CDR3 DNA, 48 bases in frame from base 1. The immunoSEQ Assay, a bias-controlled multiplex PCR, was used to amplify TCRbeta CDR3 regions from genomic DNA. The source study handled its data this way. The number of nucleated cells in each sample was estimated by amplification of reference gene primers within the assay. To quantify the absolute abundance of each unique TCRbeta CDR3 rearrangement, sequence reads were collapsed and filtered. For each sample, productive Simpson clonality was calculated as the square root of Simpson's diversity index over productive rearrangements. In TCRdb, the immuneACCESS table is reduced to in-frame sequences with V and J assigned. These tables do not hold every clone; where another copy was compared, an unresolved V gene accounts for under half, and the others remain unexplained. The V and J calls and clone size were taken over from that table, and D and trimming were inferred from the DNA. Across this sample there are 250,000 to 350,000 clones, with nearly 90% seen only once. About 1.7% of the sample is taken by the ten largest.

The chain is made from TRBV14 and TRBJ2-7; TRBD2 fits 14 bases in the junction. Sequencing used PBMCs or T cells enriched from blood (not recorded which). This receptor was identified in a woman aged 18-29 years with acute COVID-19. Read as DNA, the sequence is TGTGCCAGCAGCCAAGATCGGGGACTAGCGGGAGAACGGCAGTACTTC. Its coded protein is CASSQDRGLAGERQYF.